This T cell receptor (beta chain) stems from a study of blood T cell repertoires in COVID-19. Study as a whole: Whether acute or convalescent, the COVID-19 samples came from the United States, Italy and Spain. The cDNA or gDNA used as material had been derived from T cells, B-cell-depleted T cells, or PBMCs.

Only in-frame clones appear in the TCRdb table, and some are missing; sequencing was by immunoSEQ multiplex PCR. The sample holds more than 350,000 clones, roughly 90% seen once. The receptor's source is a woman aged 25 to 45 with COVID-19, enrolled during active disease. The sample consisted of peripheral blood.

The CDR3 nucleotides read TGTGCCAGCAGCTTAGTAGGAGGGGCGCACTCTGGAAACACCATATATTTT. Its protein is CASSLVGGAHSGNTIYF. The V and J genes are TRBV11-2 and TRBJ1-3, with D perhaps TRBD1 (5 bases). The CDR3 totals 17 residues. Germline CDR1 reads SGHAT; CDR2 reads FQNNGV. V lost 1 base to trimming and J lost 0 bases, with 13 bases between them.